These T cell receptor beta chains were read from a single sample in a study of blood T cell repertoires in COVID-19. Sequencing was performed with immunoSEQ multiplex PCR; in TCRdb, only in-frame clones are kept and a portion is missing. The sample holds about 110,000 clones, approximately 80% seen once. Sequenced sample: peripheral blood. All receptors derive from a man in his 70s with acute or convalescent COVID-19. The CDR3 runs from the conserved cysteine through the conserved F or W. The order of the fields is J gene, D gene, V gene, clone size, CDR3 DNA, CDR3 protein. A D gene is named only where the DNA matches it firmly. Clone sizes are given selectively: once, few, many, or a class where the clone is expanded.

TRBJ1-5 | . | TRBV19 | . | TGTGCCAGTAGTCCGAACTTACAGGGAACTCAGCCCCAGCATTTT | CASSPNLQGTQPQHF
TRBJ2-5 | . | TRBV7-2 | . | TGTGCCAGCAGCTCCCGGGAGCATGAGACCCAGTACTTC | CASSSREHETQYF
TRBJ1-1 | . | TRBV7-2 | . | TGTGCCAGCAGGGAATGGGGACACCACACTGAAGCTTTCTTT | CASREWGHHTEAFF
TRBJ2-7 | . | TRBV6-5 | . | TGTGCCAGCAGTTATCAGGGCAAAGCCTACGAGCAGTACTTC | CASSYQGKAYEQYF
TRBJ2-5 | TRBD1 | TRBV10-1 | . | TGCGCCAGCCGAGACAGGGGAGAAGAGACCCAGTACTTC | CASRDRGEETQYF
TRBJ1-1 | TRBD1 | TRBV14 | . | TGTGCCAGCAGCGGACAGGGACACACTGAAGCTTTCTTT | CASSGQGHTEAFF
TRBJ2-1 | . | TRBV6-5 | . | TGTGCCAGCAGTAAACCGGGACTGCCCCACAATGAGCAGTTCTTC | CASSKPGLPHNEQFF
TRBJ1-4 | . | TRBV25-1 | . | TGTGCCAGCAGGCCGGGCAGGGGAAGAACTAATGAAAAACTGTTTTTT | CASRPGRGRTNEKLFF
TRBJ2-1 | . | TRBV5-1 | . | TGCGCCAGCAGCTCGAATCGACAGGCCCCCCGGGATGAGCAGTTCTTC | CASSSNRQAPRDEQFF
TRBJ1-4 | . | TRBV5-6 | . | TGTGCCAGCAAGTTAAGGGGGAGCGGTGAAAAACTGTTTTTT | CASKLRGSGEKLFF
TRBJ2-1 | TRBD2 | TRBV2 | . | TGTGCCAGCAGTGAAGTTGTAGCGGGGGGCTCACAGTTCTTC | CASSEVVAGGSQFF
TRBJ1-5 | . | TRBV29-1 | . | TGCAGCGTTGCCGTCACGGGTGGGCAGCCCCAGCATTTT | CSVAVTGGQPQHF
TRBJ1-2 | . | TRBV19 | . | TGTGCCAGTAGTATCACAGGGTATGGCTACACCTTC | CASSITGYGYTF
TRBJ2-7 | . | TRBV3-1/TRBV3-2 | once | TGTGCCAGCAGCCAAACTAGGGGACAATCAAACGAGCAGTACTTC | CASSQTRGQSNEQYF
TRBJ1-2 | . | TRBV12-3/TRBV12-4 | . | TGTGCCAGCAGTTTTTCGAGTGCGGGCTACACCTTC | CASSFSSAGYTF
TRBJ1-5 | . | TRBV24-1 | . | TGTGCCACCAGTGATTTGCCCCGGTGGCCCGGGGAACCTCTTTACCAGCCCCAGCATTTT | CATSDLPRWPGEPLYQPQHF
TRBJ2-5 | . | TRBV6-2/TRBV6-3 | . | TGTGCCAGCAGTGTCCGGACTTCCCTTTCGGAGACCCAGTACTTC | CASSVRTSLSETQYF
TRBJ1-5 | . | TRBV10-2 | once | TGCGCCAGCAGCGCCACAGGGAGGGGCAATCAGCCCCAGCATTTT | CASSATGRGNQPQHF
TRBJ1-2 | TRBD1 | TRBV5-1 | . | TGCGCCAGCAGCTTAACGGGACAGGGGGCAGAAGGCTACACCTTC | CASSLTGQGAEGYTF
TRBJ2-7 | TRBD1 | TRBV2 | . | TGTGCCAGCAACCCGACAGGGCCAGACGAGCAGTACTTC | CASNPTGPDEQYF
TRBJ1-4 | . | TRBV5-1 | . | TGCGCCAGCAGCTTGGGGCAGGGTTCAAATGAAAAACTGTTTTTT | CASSLGQGSNEKLFF
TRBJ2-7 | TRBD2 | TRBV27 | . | TGTGCCAGCAGTCCCGGGGGACTAGCGGGGAATCTCGAGCAGTACTTC | CASSPGGLAGNLEQYF
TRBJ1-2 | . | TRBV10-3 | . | TGTGCCATCAGGACCGATGCGACTAATGGCTACACCTTC | CAIRTDATNGYTF